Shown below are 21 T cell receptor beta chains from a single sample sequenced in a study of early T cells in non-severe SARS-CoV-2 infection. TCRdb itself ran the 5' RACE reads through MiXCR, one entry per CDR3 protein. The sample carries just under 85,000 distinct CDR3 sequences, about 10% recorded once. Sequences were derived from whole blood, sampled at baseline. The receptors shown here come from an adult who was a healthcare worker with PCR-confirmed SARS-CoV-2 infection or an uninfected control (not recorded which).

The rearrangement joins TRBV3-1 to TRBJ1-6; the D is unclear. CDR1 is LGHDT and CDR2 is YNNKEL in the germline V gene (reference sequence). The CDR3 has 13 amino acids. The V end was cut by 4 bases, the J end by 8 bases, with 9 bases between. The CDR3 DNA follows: TGTGCCAGCAGCCCTGGGTACGATTCACCCCTCCACTTT. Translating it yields CASSPGYDSPLHF.

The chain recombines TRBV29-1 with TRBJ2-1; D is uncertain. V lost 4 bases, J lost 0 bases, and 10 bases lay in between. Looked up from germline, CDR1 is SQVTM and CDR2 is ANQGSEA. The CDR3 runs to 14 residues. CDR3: CSVVGGSSYNEQFF. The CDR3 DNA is TGCAGCGTTGTGGGCGGAAGCTCCTACAATGAGCAGTTCTTC.

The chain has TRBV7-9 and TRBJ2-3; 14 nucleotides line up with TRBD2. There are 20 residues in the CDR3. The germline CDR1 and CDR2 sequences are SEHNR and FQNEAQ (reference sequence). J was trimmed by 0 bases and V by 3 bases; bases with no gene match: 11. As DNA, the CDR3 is TGTGCCAGCAGCTTCAACCCCGGGACTAGCGGGGGAGCTAGCACAGATACGCAGTATTTT. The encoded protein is CASSFNPGTSGGASTDTQYF.

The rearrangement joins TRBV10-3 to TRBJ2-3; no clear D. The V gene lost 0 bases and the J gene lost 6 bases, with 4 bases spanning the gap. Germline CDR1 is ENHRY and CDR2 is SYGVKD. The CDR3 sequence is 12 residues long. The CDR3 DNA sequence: TGTGCCATCAGTGAGTCACGGGATACGCAGTATTTT. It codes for CAISESRDTQYF.

The CDR3 nucleotides read TGTGCCAGCAGCTTAGCGGTACTAGCGTCCTACGAGCAGTACTTC. It specifies CASSLAVLASYEQYF. V gene TRBV7-2 combines with J gene TRBJ2-7; the match to TRBD2 covers 7 bases. V lost 0 bases and J lost 1; bases outside the gene matches: 3. This CDR3 comprises 15 residues. Germline assignment: CDR1 SGHTA and CDR2 FQGNSA.

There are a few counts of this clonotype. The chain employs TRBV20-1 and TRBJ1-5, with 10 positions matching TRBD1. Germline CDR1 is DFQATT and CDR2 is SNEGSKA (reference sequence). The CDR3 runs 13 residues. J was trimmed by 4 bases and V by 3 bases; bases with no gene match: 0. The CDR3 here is CSARDRGNQPQHF. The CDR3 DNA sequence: TGCAGTGCTAGGGACAGGGGGAATCAGCCCCAGCATTTT.

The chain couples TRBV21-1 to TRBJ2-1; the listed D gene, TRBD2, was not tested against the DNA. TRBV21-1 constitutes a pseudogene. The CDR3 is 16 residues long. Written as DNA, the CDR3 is TGTGCCAGCAGCAAAGCTCGACTAGCGGGAGACAATGAGCAGTTCTTC. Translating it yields CASSKARLAGDNEQFF.

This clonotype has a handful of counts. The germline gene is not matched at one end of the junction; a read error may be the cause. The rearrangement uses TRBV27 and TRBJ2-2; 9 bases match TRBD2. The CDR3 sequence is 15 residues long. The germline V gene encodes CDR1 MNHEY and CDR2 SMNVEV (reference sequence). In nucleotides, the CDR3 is TGTGCCATCAGTAAAGCGGGAGGTGAAACCGGGGAGCTGTTTTTT. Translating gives CAISKAGGETGELFF.

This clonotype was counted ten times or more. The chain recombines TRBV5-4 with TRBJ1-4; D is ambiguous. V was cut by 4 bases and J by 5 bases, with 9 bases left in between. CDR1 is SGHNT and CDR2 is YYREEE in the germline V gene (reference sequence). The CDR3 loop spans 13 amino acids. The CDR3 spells CASSPNRNEKLFF. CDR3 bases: TGTGCCAGCAGCCCTAACAGAAATGAAAAACTGTTTTTT.

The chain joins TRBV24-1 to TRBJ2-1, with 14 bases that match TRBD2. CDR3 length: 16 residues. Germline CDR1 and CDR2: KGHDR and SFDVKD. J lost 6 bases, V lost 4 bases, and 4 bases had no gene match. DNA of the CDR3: TGTGCCACCAGTGACCTCGGACTAGCGGGAGGCAATGAGCAGTTCTTC. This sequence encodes CATSDLGLAGGNEQFF.

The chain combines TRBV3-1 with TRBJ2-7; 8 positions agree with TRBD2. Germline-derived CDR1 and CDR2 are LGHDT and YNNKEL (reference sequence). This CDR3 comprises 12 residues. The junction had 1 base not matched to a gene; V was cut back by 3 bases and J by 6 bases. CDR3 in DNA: TGTGCCAGCAGCCACGGGGGGGCCGAGCAGTACTTC. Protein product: CASSHGGAEQYF.

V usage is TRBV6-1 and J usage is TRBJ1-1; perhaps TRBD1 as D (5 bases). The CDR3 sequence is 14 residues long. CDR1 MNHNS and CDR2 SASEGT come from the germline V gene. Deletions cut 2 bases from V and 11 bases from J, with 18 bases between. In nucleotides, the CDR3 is TGTGCCAGCAGTGAAAACATGGCAGGACGGGACGCTTTCTTT. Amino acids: CASSENMAGRDAFF.

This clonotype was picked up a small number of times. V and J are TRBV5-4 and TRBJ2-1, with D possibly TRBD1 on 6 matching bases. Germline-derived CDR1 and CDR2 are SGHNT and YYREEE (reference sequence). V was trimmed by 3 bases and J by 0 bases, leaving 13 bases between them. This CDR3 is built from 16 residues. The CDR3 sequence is CASSSARGSSYNEQFF. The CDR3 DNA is TGTGCCAGCAGCTCCGCTAGGGGGAGCTCCTACAATGAGCAGTTCTTC.

DNA for the CDR3: TGTGCCAGCAGCACAACTGCTAAACCACGCGGCTACACCTTC. This translates into CASSTTAKPRGYTF. The V call is TRBV7-9, the J call TRBJ1-2; D gene uncertain. The CDR3 sequence is 14 residues long. Germline CDR1 SEHNR, CDR2 FQNEAQ (reference sequence). Trimming took 5 bases from V and 8 from J, leaving 18 bases between them.

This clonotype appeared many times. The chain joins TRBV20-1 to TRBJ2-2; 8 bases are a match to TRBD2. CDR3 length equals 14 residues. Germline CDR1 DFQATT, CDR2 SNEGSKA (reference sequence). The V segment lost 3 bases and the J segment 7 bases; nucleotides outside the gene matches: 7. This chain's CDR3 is CSASYEREFGELFF. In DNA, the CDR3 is TGCAGTGCTAGTTATGAGCGGGAGTTCGGGGAGCTGTTTTTT.

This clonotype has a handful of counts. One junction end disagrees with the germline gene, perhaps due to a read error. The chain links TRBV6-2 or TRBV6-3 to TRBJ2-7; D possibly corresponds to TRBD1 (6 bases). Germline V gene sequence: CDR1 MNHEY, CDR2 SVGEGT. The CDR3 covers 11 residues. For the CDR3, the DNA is TGTGCCAGCAGTAAACGGACAGTCTTAGACTTC. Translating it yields CASSKRTVLDF.

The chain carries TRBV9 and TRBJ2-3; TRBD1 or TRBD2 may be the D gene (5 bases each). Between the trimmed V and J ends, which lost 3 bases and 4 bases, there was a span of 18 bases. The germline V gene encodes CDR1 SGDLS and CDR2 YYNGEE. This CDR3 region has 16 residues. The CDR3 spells CASSGGTSPSPDTQYF. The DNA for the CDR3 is TGTGCCAGCAGCGGGGGGACCTCCCCGTCCCCAGATACGCAGTATTTT.

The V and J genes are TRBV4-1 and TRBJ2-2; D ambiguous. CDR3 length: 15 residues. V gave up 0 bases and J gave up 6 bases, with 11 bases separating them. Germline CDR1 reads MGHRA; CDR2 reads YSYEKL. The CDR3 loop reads CASSQDIQPPGELFF. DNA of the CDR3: TGCGCCAGCAGCCAAGATATTCAGCCCCCCGGGGAGCTGTTTTTT.

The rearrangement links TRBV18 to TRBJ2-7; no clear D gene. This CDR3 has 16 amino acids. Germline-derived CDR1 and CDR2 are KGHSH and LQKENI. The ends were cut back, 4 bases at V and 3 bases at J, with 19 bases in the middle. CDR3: CASSQRVEEADYEQYF. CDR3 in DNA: TGTGCCAGCTCACAGAGAGTTGAGGAAGCAGACTACGAGCAGTACTTC.

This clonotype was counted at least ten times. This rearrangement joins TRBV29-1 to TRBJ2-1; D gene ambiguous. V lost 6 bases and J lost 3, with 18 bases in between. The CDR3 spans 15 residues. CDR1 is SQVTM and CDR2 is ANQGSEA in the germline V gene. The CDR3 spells CSVKSHRLNYNEQFF. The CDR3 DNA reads TGCAGCGTGAAATCACACCGGCTCAACTACAATGAGCAGTTCTTC.

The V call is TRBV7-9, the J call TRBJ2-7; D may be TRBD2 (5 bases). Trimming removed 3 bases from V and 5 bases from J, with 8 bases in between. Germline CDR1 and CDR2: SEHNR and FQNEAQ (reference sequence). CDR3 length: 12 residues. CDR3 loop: CASSFSVNEQYF. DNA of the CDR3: TGTGCCAGCAGCTTTAGCGTTAACGAGCAGTACTTC.